A selection of T cell receptor beta chains follows, all from one sample in a study of cytomegalovirus exposure and HLA in healthy donors. Some clones are missing from TCRdb's copy, which holds only in-frame ones; the method was immunoSEQ multiplex PCR. The data contain over 150,000 clones, approximately 71% of them singletons. The specimen was PBMCs. The receptors were gathered from a woman younger than 30 in good health and CMV-seropositive. Each CDR3 is given with its conserved first and last residue. A D gene is named only where the DNA matches it firmly. Some rows mark clone size as missing; the rest say once, few, many or name a class of expanded clone.

abundance	v_gene	j_gene	d_gene	CDR3aa	CDR3nt
NA	TRBV7-2	TRBJ2-2	NA	CASSPRHPNTGELFF	TGTGCCAGCAGCCCCAGACATCCGAACACCGGGGAGCTGTTTTTT
NA	TRBV28	TRBJ2-5	NA	CASRRDTSLFEETQYF	TGTGCCAGCAGGCGTGACACCTCCCTGTTCGAGGAGACCCAGTACTTC
NA	TRBV14	TRBJ2-5	TRBD2	CASSHSTSGGETQYF	TGTGCCAGCAGCCATAGCACTAGCGGGGGAGAGACCCAGTACTTC
NA	TRBV28	TRBJ2-3	TRBD1	CASRGTGALVDTQYF	TGTGCCAGCAGGGGAACAGGGGCCCTAGTAGATACGCAGTATTTT
NA	TRBV27	TRBJ2-2	TRBD2	CASSFGPGGTGELFF	TGTGCCAGCAGTTTCGGCCCGGGGGGGACCGGGGAGCTGTTTTTT
few	TRBV19	TRBJ1-1	NA	CASSNRARDEAFF	TGTGCCAGTAGTAACAGGGCTCGGGATGAAGCTTTCTTT
NA	TRBV7-9	TRBJ1-5	TRBD1	CASSLAGTGNQPQHF	TGTGCCAGCAGCTTAGCAGGGACAGGGAATCAGCCCCAGCATTTT
NA	TRBV2	TRBJ1-1	NA	CASSEEGRYTEAFF	TGTGCCAGCAGTGAGGAGGGTAGGTACACTGAAGCTTTCTTT
NA	TRBV6-5	TRBJ2-7	TRBD2	CASSLAGAFEQYF	TGTGCCAGCAGTCTTGCGGGAGCGTTCGAGCAGTACTTC
few	TRBV6-1	TRBJ2-1	NA	CASRESGYNEQFF	TGTGCCAGTCGAGAATCGGGATACAATGAGCAGTTCTTC